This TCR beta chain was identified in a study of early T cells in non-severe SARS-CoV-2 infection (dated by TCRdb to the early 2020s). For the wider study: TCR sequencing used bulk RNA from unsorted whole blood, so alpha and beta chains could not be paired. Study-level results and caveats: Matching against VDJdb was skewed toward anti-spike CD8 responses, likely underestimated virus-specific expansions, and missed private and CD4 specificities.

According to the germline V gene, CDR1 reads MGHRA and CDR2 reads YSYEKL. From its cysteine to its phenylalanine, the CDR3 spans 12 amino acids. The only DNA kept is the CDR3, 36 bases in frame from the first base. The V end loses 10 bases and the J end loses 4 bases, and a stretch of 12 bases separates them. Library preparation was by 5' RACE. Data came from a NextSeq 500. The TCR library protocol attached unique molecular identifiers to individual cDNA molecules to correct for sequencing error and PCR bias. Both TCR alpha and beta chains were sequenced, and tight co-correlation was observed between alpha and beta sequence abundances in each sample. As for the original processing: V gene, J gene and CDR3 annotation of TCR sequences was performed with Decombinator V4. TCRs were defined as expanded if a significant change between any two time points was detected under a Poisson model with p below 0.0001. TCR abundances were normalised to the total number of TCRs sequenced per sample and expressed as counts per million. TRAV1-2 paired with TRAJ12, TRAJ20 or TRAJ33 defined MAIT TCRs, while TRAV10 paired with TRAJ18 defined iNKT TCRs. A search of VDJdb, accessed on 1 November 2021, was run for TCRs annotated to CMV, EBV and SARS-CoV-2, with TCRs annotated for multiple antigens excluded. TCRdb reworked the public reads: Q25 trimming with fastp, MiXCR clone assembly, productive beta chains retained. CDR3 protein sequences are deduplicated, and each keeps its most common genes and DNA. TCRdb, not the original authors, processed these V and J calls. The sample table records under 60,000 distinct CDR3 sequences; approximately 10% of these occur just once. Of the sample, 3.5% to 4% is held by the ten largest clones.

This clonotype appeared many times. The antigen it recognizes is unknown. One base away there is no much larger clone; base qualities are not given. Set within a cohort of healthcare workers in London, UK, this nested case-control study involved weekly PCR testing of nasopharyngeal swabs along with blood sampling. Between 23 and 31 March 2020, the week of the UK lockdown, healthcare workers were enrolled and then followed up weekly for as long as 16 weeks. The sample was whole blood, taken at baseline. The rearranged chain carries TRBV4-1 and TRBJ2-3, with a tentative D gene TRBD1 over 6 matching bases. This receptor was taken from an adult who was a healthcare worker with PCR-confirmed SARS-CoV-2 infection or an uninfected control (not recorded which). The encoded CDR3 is CATATGADTQYF. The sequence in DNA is TGCGCCACTGCGACAGGAGCAGATACGCAGTATTTT.